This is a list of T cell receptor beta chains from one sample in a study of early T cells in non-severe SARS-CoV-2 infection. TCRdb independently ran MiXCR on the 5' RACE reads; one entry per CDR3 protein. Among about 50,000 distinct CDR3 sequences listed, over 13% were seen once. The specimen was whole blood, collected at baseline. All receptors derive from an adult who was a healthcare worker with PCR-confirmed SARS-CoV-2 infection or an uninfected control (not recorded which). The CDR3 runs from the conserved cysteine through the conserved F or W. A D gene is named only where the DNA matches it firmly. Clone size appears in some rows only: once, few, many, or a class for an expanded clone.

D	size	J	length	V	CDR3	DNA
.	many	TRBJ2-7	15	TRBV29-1	CSVEGGFGFSYEQYF	TGCAGCGTTGAAGGAGGGTTTGGTTTTTCCTACGAGCAGTACTTC
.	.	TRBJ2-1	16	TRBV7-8	CASSSTELSSYNEQFF	TGTGCCAGCAGCTCCACCGAGCTGAGCTCCTACAATGAGCAGTTCTTC
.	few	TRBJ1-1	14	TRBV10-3	CAIRGGLGGTEAFF	TGTGCCATCAGGGGGGGACTCGGAGGCACTGAAGCTTTCTTT
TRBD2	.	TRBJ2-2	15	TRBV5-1	CASSQLAGRTGELFF	TGCGCCAGCAGCCAACTAGCGGGACGGACCGGGGAGCTGTTTTTT
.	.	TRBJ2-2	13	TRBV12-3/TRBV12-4	CASRPVNTGELFF	TGTGCCAGCCGCCCGGTGAACACCGGGGAGCTGTTTTTT
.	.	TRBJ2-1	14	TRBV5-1	CASCPGNEPNEQFF	TGCGCCAGCTGTCCTGGAAACGAACCCAATGAGCAGTTCTTC
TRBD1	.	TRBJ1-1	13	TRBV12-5	CASGPTGGTEAFF	TGTGCTAGTGGCCCCACAGGGGGCACTGAAGCTTTCTTT
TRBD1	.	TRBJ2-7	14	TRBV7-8	CASSNRGQSYEQYF	TGTGCCAGCAGCAACCGGGGACAGTCCTACGAGCAGTACTTC
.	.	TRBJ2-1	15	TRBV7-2	CASSLLLSSYNEQFF	TGTGCCAGCAGCTTATTACTAAGCTCCTACAATGAGCAGTTCTTC
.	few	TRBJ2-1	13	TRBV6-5	CASRRTAYNEQFF	TGTGCCAGCAGACGGACAGCATACAATGAGCAGTTCTTC
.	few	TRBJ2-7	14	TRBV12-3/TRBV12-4	CASSLRGHPYEQYF	TGTGCCAGCAGTTTACGGGGACACCCTTACGAGCAGTACTTC
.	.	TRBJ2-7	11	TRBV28	CASSFRDEQYF	TGTGCCAGCAGTTTCCGCGACGAGCAGTACTTC
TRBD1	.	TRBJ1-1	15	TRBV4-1	CASSRGQGVNTEAFF	TGCGCCAGCAGCCGCGGACAGGGAGTGAACACTGAAGCTTTCTTT
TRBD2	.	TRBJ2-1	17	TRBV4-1	CASSHPRGGSSYNEQFF	TGCGCCAGCAGCCACCCCCGGGGAGGGAGCTCCTACAATGAGCAGTTCTTC
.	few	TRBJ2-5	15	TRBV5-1	CASSLGAGNQETQYF	TGCGCCAGCAGCTTGGGAGCCGGGAACCAAGAGACCCAGTACTTC
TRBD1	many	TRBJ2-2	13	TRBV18	CASSADRAGELFF	TGTGCCAGCTCAGCCGACAGGGCCGGGGAGCTGTTTTTT
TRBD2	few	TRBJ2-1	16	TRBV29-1	CSVVTSGGASYNEQFF	TGCAGCGTTGTGACTAGCGGGGGGGCGTCGTACAATGAGCAGTTCTTC
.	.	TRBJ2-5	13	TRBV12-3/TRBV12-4	CASNRGVGETQYF	TGTGCCAGCAACCGCGGCGTTGGGGAGACCCAGTACTTC
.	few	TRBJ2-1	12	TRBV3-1	CASSHDYNEQFF	TGTGCCAGCAGCCATGACTACAATGAGCAGTTCTTC
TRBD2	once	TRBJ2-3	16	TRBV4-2	CASSQVSGVAKDTQYF	TGTGCCAGCAGCCAAGTCAGCGGGGTGGCGAAAGATACGCAGTATTTT
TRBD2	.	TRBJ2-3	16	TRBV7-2	CASSLYAGEGADTQYF	TGTGCCAGCAGCTTATACGCGGGGGAAGGGGCAGATACGCAGTATTTT
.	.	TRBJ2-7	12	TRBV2	CASRSLADEQYF	TGTGCCAGCAGGTCGTTAGCGGACGAGCAGTACTTC